Below are 16 T cell receptor beta chains sequenced from a single sample in a study of beta chain features in type 1 diabetes. General study points: Across all four CD4+ subsets, people with type 1 diabetes showed modestly shorter TCRB CDR3s.

Their target antigens are unknown. Of the isolated RNA, all was reverse transcribed, and so the sequenced material was expressed TCRB transcripts. This table comes from immunoSEQ multiplex PCR, and its TCRdb copy is limited to in-frame clones, with some not included. This sample has a few hundred thousand clones, with approximately 11% found just once. The sequenced sample consisted of naive CD4+ T cells from blood. These receptor sequences come from a man aged 25-45 years with type 1 diabetes.

The gene calls are TRBV2 and TRBJ2-1; D is uncertain. The V gene's germline CDR1 is SNHLY and CDR2 FYNNEI. Trimming took off 7 bases at V and 7 bases at J, with 8 bases between the two ends. This CDR3 comprises 11 residues. In DNA form, the CDR3 reads TGTGCCAGCATTCGGGTGAATGAGCAGTTCTTC. Amino acids: CASIRVNEQFF.

The sample holds one count of this clone. The chain links TRBV5-1 to TRBJ2-3; 11 bases match TRBD2. Germline CDR1 SGHRS, CDR2 YFSETQ. The CDR3 spans 15 residues. V lost 4 bases to trimming and J lost 7 bases; unmatched junction nucleotides: 8. For the CDR3, the DNA is TGCGCCAGCAGCCCACTAGCGGGGGTAGAATATACGCAGTATTTT. Translated, it gives CASSPLAGVEYTQYF.

The genes are TRBV4-1 and TRBJ2-3, with D unresolved. The CDR3 is made up of 13 amino acids. Trimming pared 4 bases from V and 6 bases from J, leaving 11 bases between. Germline V gene lookup returns CDR1 MGHRA and CDR2 YSYEKL. CDR3 DNA sequence: TGCGCCAGCAGCCGCGGCCCGTGGGATACGCAGTATTTT. It translates to CASSRGPWDTQYF.

This rearrangement joins TRBV2 to TRBJ1-6, with TRBD1 identical over 8 bases. Germline values: CDR1 SNHLY, CDR2 FYNNEI. The CDR3 covers 13 residues. The V and J ends lost 6 bases and 10 bases, in that order; junction bases with no gene match: 5. CDR3 in DNA: TGTGCCAGCAGCGGACAGGGCCCGTCACCCCTCCACTTT. This sequence encodes CASSGQGPSPLHF.

The sample holds a few counts of this clone. The chain uses TRBV5-6 and TRBJ2-7; possibly TRBD2 for D (5 bases). The V and J ends lost 5 bases and 7 bases respectively, with 10 bases between them. The germline V gene has CDR1 SGHDT and CDR2 YYEEEE. CDR3 length: 11 residues. The CDR3 sequence: CASRSSGEQYF. CDR3 in DNA: TGTGCCAGCAGGTCAAGCGGAGAGCAGTACTTC.

The CDR3 sequence: CAWSVRGVGGQETQYF. The CDR3 DNA reads as TGTGCCTGGAGTGTACGGGGGGTCGGGGGGCAAGAGACCCAGTACTTC. This chain joins TRBV30 and TRBJ2-5, with 7 bases fitting TRBD2. V lost 0 bases, J lost 2 bases, and 9 bases stayed unmatched. In germline, CDR1 is GTSNPN, CDR2 SVGIG (reference sequence). The CDR3 length is 16 residues.

A few counts support this clone. The genes are TRBV4-2 and TRBJ2-3; 9 bases match TRBD2. V shed 0 bases and J 0 bases; nucleotides not matched to a gene: 10. The CDR3 is 19 residues long. Germline CDR1 is LGHNA and CDR2 is YNFKEQ. CDR3 sequence: CASSQDLMLAGSSTDTQYF. CDR3 bases: TGTGCCAGCAGCCAAGATCTTATGCTAGCGGGGAGTAGCACAGATACGCAGTATTTT.

This clone was seen more than once but under ten times. CDR3 amino acids: CASSLTGFTLEAFF. CDR3 bases: TGTGCCAGCAGCTTAACAGGGTTTACACTGGAAGCTTTCTTT. The chain employs TRBV11-2 and TRBJ1-1; D possibly corresponds to TRBD1 (6 bases). CDR3 length: 14 residues. Germline CDR1 reads SGHAT; CDR2 reads FQNNGV. The ends were cut back, 2 bases at V and 8 bases at J, with 15 bases in the middle. Using reference TRBV11-2 and TRBJ1-1 for the parts outside the CDR3, the full variable domain is EAGVAQSPRYKIIEKRQSVAFWCNPISGHATLYWYQQILGQGPKLLIQFQNNGVVDDSQLPKDRFSAERLKGVDSTLKIQPAKLEDSAVYLCASSLTGFTLEAFFGQGTRLTVV.

This clone has a handful of counts. The J gene is TRBJ1-6, the V gene TRBV18; TRBD1 agrees at 8 bases. The CDR3 extends over 13 amino acids. With V trimmed by 2 bases and J by 10 bases, 1 base remained unmatched. Looked up from germline, CDR1 is KGHSH and CDR2 is LQKENI. The chain's CDR3 is CASSPGDRSPLHF. CDR3 in DNA: TGTGCCAGCTCACCAGGGGACAGGTCACCCCTCCACTTT.

This clone was picked up a small number of times. V and J are TRBV11-2 and TRBJ2-5, with D unclear. V lost 7 bases and J lost 1, with 10 bases in between. Germline lookup yields CDR1 SGHAT and CDR2 FQNNGV. The CDR3 extends over 13 amino acids. DNA of the CDR3: TGTGCCAGCACGGAGTCGTTCCAAGAGACCCAGTACTTC. Protein product: CASTESFQETQYF.

This clone was seen more than once but under ten times. CDR3 nucleotides: TGTGCCAGCAGTTTCCCCCCCCCGGACTCGGGCAATGAGCAGTTCTTC. Its translation is CASSFPPPDSGNEQFF. The chain carries TRBV28 and TRBJ2-1, with D perhaps TRBD2 (5 bases). This CDR3 comprises 16 residues. Between the trimmed V and J ends, which lost 3 bases and 6 bases, there was a span of 18 bases. Germline values: CDR1 MDHEN, CDR2 SYDVKM.

A few counts support this clone. V gene TRBV18 combines with J gene TRBJ2-1; the match to TRBD2 covers 8 bases. Germline lookup yields CDR1 KGHSH and CDR2 LQKENI. The CDR3 covers 17 residues. Germline trimming cut 3 bases from V and 4 bases from J; bases unmatched to any gene: 11. This chain's CDR3 is CASSPVMASGRYNEQFF. As DNA, the CDR3 is TGTGCCAGCTCACCCGTGATGGCCAGCGGGAGATACAATGAGCAGTTCTTC.

The chain is built from TRBV28 and TRBJ1-4, with a possible D match to TRBD1 (6 bases). In germline, CDR1 is MDHEN, CDR2 SYDVKM. The ends were cut back, 7 bases at V and 5 bases at J, with 14 bases in the middle. The CDR3 spans 14 residues. CDR3 protein: CASTVQGLNEKLFF. The CDR3 DNA reads TGTGCCAGCACCGTACAGGGTTTAAATGAAAAACTGTTTTTT.

CDR3: CASSSRDRGGRGYTF. DNA of the CDR3: TGTGCCAGCAGTTCGAGGGACAGGGGAGGGAGAGGCTACACCTTC. The chain links TRBV6-5 to TRBJ1-2; 10 bases map to TRBD1. Per the germline V gene, CDR1 is MNHEY and CDR2 is SVGAGI. V lost 4 bases, J lost 8 bases, and 10 bases stayed unmatched. CDR3 length: 15 residues.

The sample holds a few counts of this clone. V usage is TRBV6-1 and J usage is TRBJ2-5; D is possibly TRBD1 (6 bases). Germline CDR1 and CDR2: MNHNS and SASEGT. The V gene lost 7 bases and the J gene lost 4 bases, with 19 bases spanning the gap. There are 15 residues in the CDR3. The CDR3 reads CASTPGHTRRETQYF. The CDR3 DNA is TGTGCCAGCACCCCGGGACACACCAGGAGAGAGACCCAGTACTTC.

The V call is TRBV27, the J call TRBJ1-2; 8 nucleotides match TRBD1. This CDR3 contains 14 residues. Germline V lookup: CDR1 MNHEY, CDR2 SMNVEV (reference sequence). The J segment lost 4 bases and the V segment lost 3 bases, leaving 4 bases of the junction unmatched. DNA of the CDR3: TGTGCCAGCAGTTTCTCACAGGGGGGCTATGGCTACACCTTC. Amino acid sequence: CASSFSQGGYGYTF.